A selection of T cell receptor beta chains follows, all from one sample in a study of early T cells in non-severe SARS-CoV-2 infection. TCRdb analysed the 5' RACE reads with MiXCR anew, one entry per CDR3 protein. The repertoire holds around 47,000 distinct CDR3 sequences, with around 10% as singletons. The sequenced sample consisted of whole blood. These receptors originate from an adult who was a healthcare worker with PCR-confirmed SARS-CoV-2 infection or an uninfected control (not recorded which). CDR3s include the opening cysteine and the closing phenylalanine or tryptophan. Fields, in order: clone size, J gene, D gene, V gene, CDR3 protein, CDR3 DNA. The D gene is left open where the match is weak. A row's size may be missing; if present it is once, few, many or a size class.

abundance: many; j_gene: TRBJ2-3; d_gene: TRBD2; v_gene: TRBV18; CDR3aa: CASSPEAGATDTQYF; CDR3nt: TGTGCCAGCTCACCCGAAGCGGGAGCTACAGATACGCAGTATTTT
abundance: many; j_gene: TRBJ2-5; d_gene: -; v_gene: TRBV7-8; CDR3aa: CATLSLAEYQETQYF; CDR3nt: TGTGCCACCCTCAGTCTGGCGGAGTACCAAGAGACCCAGTACTTC
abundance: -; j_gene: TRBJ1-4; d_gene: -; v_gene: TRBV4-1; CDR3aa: CASSQEGPANEKLFF; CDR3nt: TGCGCCAGCAGCCAAGAAGGGCCCGCTAATGAAAAACTGTTTTTT
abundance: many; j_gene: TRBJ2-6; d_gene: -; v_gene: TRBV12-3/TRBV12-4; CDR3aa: CASSLREPGANVLTF; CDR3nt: TGTGCCAGCAGTTTACGGGAGCCTGGGGCCAACGTCCTGACTTTC
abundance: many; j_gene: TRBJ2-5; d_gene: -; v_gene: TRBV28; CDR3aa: CASRGFQETQYF; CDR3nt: TGTGCCAGCAGAGGGTTTCAAGAGACCCAGTACTTC
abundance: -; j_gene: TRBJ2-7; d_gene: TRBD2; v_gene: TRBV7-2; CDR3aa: CASSPSGLAGDSYF; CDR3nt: TGTGCCAGCAGCCCGTCGGGACTAGCGGGAGATTCGTACTTC
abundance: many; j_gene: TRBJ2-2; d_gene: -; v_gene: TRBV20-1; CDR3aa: CSARTVNTGELFF; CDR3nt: TGCAGTGCTAGAACGGTTAACACCGGGGAGCTGTTTTTT
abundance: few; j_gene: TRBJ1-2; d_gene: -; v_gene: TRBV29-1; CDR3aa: CSVPDQAHYGYTF; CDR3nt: TGCAGCGTTCCCGATCAGGCTCACTATGGCTACACCTTC
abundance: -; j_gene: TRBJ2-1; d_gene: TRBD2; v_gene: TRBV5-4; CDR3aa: CASSAGTSVFNEQFF; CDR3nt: TGTGCCAGCAGCGCAGGGACTAGCGTCTTCAATGAGCAGTTCTTC
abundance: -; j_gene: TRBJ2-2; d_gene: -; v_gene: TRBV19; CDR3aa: CASTLRSLTGELFF; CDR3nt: TGTGCCAGTACCCTCAGGAGCCTGACCGGGGAGCTGTTTTTT
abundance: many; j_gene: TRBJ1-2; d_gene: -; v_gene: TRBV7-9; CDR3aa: CASSLGVGIYGYTF; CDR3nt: TGTGCCAGCAGCTTAGGTGTAGGAATCTATGGCTACACCTTC
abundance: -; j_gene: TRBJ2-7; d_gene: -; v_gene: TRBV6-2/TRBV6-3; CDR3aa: CASSYSLTSVSYEQYF; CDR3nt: TGTGCCAGCAGTTACTCGCTCACGTCGGTCTCCTACGAGCAGTACTTC
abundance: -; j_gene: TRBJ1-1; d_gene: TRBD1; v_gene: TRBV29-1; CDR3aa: CSAFDRDRANTEAFF; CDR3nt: TGCAGCGCCTTCGACCGGGACAGGGCGAACACTGAAGCTTTCTTT
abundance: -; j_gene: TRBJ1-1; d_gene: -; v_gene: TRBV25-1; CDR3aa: CASSEFSGPMNTEAFF; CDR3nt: TGTGCCAGCAGTGAATTCAGCGGGCCCATGAACACTGAAGCTTTCTTT
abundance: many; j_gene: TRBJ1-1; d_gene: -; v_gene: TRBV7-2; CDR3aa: CASSPRMSTEAFF; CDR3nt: TGTGCCAGCAGCCCTAGGATGTCCACTGAAGCTTTCTTT
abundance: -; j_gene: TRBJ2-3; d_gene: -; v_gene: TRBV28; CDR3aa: CASSFTDPRDTQYF; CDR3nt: TGTGCCAGCAGTTTTACAGACCCTAGGGATACGCAGTATTTT
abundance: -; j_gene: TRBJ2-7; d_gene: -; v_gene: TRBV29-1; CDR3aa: CSAATQATYEQYF; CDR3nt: TGCAGCGCCGCTACCCAGGCCACCTACGAGCAGTACTTC
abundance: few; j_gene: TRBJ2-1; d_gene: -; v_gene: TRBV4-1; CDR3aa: CASSQPGGPSIF; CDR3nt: TGCGCCAGCAGCCAGCCTGGGGGGCCATCGATCTTC
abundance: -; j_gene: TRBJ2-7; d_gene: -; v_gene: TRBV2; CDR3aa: CASRAGDMSSYEQYF; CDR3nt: TGTGCCAGCCGGGCAGGGGACATGAGCTCCTACGAGCAGTACTTC
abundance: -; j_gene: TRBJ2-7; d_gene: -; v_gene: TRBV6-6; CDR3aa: CASTKGRGYEQYF; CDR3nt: TGTGCCAGTACAAAAGGGCGGGGCTACGAGCAGTACTTC
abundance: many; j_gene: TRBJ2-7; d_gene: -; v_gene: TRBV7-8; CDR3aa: CASSLTPLGLSSYEQYF; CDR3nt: TGTGCCAGCAGCTTAACCCCTCTTGGGCTGTCATCCTACGAGCAGTACTTC
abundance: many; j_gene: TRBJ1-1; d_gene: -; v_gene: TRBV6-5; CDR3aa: CASRKLGEEAFF; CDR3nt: TGTGCCAGCAGGAAGTTGGGGGAGGAAGCTTTCTTT
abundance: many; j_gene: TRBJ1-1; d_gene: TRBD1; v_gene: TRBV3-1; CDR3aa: CASSHRDRVNTEAFF; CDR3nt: TGTGCCAGCAGCCACCGGGACAGGGTGAACACTGAAGCTTTCTTT
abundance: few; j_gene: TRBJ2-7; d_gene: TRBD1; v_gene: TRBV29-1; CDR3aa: CSVEEDRDSYEQYF; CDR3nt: TGCAGCGTTGAAGAGGACAGGGACTCCTACGAGCAGTACTTC
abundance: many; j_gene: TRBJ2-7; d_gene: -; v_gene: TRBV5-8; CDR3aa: CASSNFYEQYF; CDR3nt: TGTGCCAGCAGCAACTTCTACGAGCAGTACTTC
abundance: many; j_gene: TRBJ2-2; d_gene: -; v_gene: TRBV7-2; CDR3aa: CASSPPRKGTGELFF; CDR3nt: TGTGCCAGCAGCCCCCCCAGGAAAGGAACCGGGGAGCTGTTTTTT
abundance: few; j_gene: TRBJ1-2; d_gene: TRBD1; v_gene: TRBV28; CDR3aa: CASSHQGAVYYGYTF; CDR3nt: TGTGCCAGCAGTCATCAGGGGGCGGTTTACTATGGCTACACCTTC
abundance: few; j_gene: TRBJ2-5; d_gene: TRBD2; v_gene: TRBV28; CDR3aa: CASSPWTSGLQETQYF; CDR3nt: TGTGCCAGCAGTCCTTGGACTAGCGGCCTCCAAGAGACCCAGTACTTC
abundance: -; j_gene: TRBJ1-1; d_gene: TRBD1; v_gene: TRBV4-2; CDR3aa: CASSQGDSYTEAFF; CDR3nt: TGTGCCAGCAGCCAAGGGGACAGCTACACTGAAGCTTTCTTT
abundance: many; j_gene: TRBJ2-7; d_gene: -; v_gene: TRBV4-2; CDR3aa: CASSYHPTATYEQYF; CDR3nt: TGTGCCAGCAGCTACCACCCGACAGCAACCTACGAGCAGTACTTC
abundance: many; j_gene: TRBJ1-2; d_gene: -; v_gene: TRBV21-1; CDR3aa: CASSRAGGGYTF; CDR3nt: TGTGCCAGCAGCCGAGCGGGCGGTGGCTACACCTTC
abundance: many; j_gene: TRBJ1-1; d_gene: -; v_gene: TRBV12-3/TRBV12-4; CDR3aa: CASSLYGVTEAFF; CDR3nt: TGTGCCAGCAGTTTATATGGGGTTACTGAAGCTTTCTTT
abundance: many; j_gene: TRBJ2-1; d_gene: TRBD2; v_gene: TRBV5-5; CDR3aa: CASSLTGLGGNEQFF; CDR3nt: TGTGCCAGCAGCTTGACGGGACTAGGCGGCAATGAGCAGTTCTTC
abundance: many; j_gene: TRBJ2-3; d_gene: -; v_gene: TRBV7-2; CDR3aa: CASSLQGEGDTQYF; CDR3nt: TGTGCCAGCAGCTTACAGGGGGAGGGAGATACGCAGTATTTT
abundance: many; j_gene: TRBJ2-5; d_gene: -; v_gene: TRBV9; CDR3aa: CASSSPGPLQETQYF; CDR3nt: TGTGCCAGCAGCTCACCGGGCCCCCTCCAAGAGACCCAGTACTTC
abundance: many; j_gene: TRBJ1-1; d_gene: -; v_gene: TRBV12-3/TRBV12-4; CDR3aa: CASSFSQSGNTEAFF; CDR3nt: TGTGCCAGCAGTTTCAGCCAGTCAGGGAACACTGAAGCTTTCTTT
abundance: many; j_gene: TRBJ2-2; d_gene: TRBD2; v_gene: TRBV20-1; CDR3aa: CSARPPSGRAGGTGELFF; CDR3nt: TGCAGTGCTAGACCCCCTAGCGGGAGGGCCGGGGGCACCGGGGAGCTGTTTTTT
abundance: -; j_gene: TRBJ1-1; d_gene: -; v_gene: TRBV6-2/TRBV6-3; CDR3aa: CASRRDAYEAFF; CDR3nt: TGTGCCAGCAGAAGAGACGCCTATGAAGCTTTCTTT
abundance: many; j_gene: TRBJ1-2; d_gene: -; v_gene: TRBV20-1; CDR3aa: CSARTAGYGYTF; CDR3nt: TGCAGTGCTCGGACAGCCGGTTATGGCTACACCTTC
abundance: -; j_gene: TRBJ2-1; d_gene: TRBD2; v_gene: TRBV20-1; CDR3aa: CSAAGTSGRGEQFF; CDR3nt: TGCAGTGCCGCCGGGACTAGCGGGAGAGGTGAGCAGTTCTTC
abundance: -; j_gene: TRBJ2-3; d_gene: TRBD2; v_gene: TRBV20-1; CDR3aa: CSARPAGGRLDTQYF; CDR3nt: TGCAGTGCTAGACCGGCGGGAGGGAGGCTTGATACGCAGTATTTT
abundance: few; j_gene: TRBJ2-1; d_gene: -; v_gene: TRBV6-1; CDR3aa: CASSAGVSYNEQFF; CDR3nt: TGTGCCAGCAGTGCGGGGGTGTCCTACAATGAGCAGTTCTTC
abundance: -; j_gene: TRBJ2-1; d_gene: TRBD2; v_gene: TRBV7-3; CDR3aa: CASSVRLAGRNEQFF; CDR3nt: TGTGCCAGCAGCGTACGACTAGCGGGACGGAATGAGCAGTTCTTC